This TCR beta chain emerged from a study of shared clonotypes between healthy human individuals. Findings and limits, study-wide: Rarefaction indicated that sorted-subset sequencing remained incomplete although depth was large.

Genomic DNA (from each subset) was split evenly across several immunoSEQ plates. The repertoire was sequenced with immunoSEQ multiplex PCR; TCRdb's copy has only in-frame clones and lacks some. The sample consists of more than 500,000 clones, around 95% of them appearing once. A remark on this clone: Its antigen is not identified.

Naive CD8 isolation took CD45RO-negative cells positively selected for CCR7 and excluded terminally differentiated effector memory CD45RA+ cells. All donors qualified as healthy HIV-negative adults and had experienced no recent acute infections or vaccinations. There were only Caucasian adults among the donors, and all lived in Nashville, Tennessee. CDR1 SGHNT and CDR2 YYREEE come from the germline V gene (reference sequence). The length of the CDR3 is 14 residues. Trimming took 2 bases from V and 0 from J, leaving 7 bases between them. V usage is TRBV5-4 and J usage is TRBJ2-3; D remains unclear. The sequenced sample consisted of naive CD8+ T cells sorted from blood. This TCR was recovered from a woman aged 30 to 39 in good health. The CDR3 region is CASSFAFSTDTQYF. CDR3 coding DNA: TGTGCCAGCAGCTTTGCATTTAGCACAGATACGCAGTATTTT. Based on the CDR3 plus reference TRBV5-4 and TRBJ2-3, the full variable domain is ETGVTQSPTHLIKTRGQQVTLRCSSQSGHNTVSWYQQALGQGPQFIFQYYREEENGRGNFPPRFSGLQFPNYSSELNVNALELDDSALYLCASSFAFSTDTQYFGPGTRLTVL.